The 11 T cell receptor beta chains listed next were all sequenced from one sample in a study of T cell repertoires in aging, cancer and after chemotherapy. TCR beta rearrangements were amplified from peripheral blood genomic DNA. A mixed TRB-A/B primer pool amplified rearranged TRB by multiplex touch-down PCR. TCRdb used MiXCR to reprocess the multiplex PCR reads, holding one entry per CDR3 protein. The data show a few thousand distinct CDR3 sequences, roughly 65% seen once. The sequenced sample consisted of blood. The receptors shown here come from a human donor with a blood cancer.

The gene calls are TRBV6-5 and TRBJ1-2; a weak D match, TRBD1 (5 bases). With 5 bases removed from V and 8 bases from J, the gap between germline ends came to 15 bases. The germline CDR1 and CDR2 sequences are MNHEY and SVGAGI. The CDR3 spans 13 residues. The CDR3 region is CASSVGTGVGYTF. CDR3 nucleotide sequence: TGTGCCAGCAGTGTGGGGACGGGCGTCGGCTACACCTTC.

The V and J genes are TRBV10-3 and TRBJ2-7; weak D call: TRBD1 (5 bases). The CDR3 length is 12 residues. The V and J ends lost 10 bases and 3 bases respectively, with 13 bases between them. Per germline, CDR1 ENHRY and CDR2 SYGVKD. Written as DNA, the CDR3 is TGTGCCAGTGGTCAGGGTTTCTACGAGCAGTACTTC. This translates into CASGQGFYEQYF.

V and J are TRBV28 and TRBJ1-2; possibly TRBD1 for D (6 bases). This CDR3 contains 16 residues. Germline V CDR1 and CDR2: MDHEN, SYDVKM. The V end lost 3 bases, the J end lost 4 bases, and 18 bases lay between the germline ends. The CDR3 region is CASSFEVGGRSYGYTF. Written as DNA, the CDR3 is TGTGCCAGCAGTTTTGAGGTCGGGGGGCGAAGCTATGGCTACACCTTC.

The chain employs TRBV29-1 and TRBJ1-2; TRBD1 matches 9 bases. V lost 6 bases to trimming and J lost 2 bases; unmatched junction nucleotides: 7. CDR1 and CDR2 (germline): SQVTM, ANQGSEA. The CDR3 is made up of 14 amino acids. CDR3 sequence: CSVLTGGLNYGYTF. CDR3 bases: TGCAGCGTGTTAACAGGGGGCCTCAACTATGGCTACACCTTC.

The rearrangement joins TRBV15 to TRBJ2-5; D perhaps matches TRBD2 (6 bases). The CDR3 consists of 15 residues. Between the trimmed V and J ends, which lost 4 bases and 2 bases, there was a span of 14 bases. Per the germline V gene, CDR1 is LNHNV and CDR2 is YYDKDF (reference sequence). In DNA, the CDR3 is TGTGCCACCAGCACGCTGGGGGGTATTCAAGAGACCCAGTACTTC. Protein: CATSTLGGIQETQYF.

This clonotype was found a few times. The chain carries TRBV12-3 or TRBV12-4 and TRBJ2-1; 7 bases map to TRBD2. With 2 bases clipped from V and 6 bases from J, the junction kept 7 bases outside the gene matches. The CDR3 extends over 15 amino acids. As DNA, the CDR3 is TGTGCCAGCAGTTTATTGGGAGGGCCGGGCAATGAGCAGTTCTTC. As protein: CASSLLGGPGNEQFF.

The gene calls are TRBV7-9 and TRBJ2-3, with a possible D match to TRBD2 (6 bases). The DNA end is a closer match to TRBJ2-5, so the J assignment may be wrong. Looked up from germline, CDR1 is SEHNR and CDR2 is FQNEAQ (reference sequence). The CDR3 loop spans 13 amino acids. The CDR3 region has the DNA TGTGCCAGCAGCTCAGCCGGACTACGGACCCAGTACTTC. The encoded protein is CASSSAGLRTQYF.

This clonotype came up a few times. The chain carries TRBV27 and TRBJ2-6; D not resolved. Trimming took 6 bases from V and 2 from J, leaving 5 bases between them. The germline gives CDR1 MNHEY, CDR2 SMNVEV (reference sequence). The CDR3 has 13 amino acids. The CDR3 is CASRITGANVLTF. The CDR3 DNA follows: TGTGCCAGCAGGATTACTGGGGCCAACGTCCTGACTTTC.

A few counts support this clonotype. The chain uses TRBV30 and TRBJ1-5; D may be TRBD1 (6 bases). The germline CDR1 and CDR2 sequences are GTSNPN and SVGIG (reference sequence). V lost 1 base and J lost 0, with 16 bases in between. CDR3 size: 17 residues. CDR3 loop: CAWSGGWADSSNQPQHF. CDR3 coding DNA: TGTGCCTGGAGTGGTGGTTGGGCGGACAGTAGCAATCAGCCCCAGCATTTT.

The J gene is TRBJ2-3, the V gene TRBV7-2; tentative D call: TRBD2 (5 bases). Germline CDR1 is SGHTA and CDR2 is FQGNSA. There are 14 residues in the CDR3. The ends were cut back, 3 bases at V and 4 bases at J, with 11 bases in the middle. CDR3 residues: CASSFTRVADTQYF. CDR3 bases: TGTGCCAGCAGCTTCACGAGGGTGGCAGATACGCAGTATTTT.

This clonotype was seen a handful of times. The rearrangement joins TRBV6-5 to TRBJ1-2; D unclear. Trimming removed 2 bases at V and 2 bases at J, with 9 bases between. The V gene's germline CDR1 is MNHEY and CDR2 SVGAGI. This CDR3 is built from 14 residues. CDR3 bases: TGTGCCAGCAGTTACGCCCGGGCGAACTATGGCTACACCTTC. It specifies CASSYARANYGYTF.